The 18 T cell receptor beta chains listed next were all sequenced from one sample in a study of glioma-infiltrating T cells after dendritic cell vaccination. Assay: immunoSEQ multiplex PCR; the TCRdb copy retains only in-frame clones and omits some. The table records approximately 90,000 clones, about 81% of them present only once. Time point noted: after dendritic cell vaccination, including at tumor progression/relapse. The material was blood, obtained after dendritic cell vaccination. These receptors all come from a human donor with glioblastoma.

This clone occurred once. The chain couples TRBV5-1 to TRBJ2-5; TRBD1 might be the D (6 bases). Germline-derived CDR1 and CDR2 are SGHRS and YFSETQ. With 0 bases removed from V and 3 bases from J, the gap between germline ends came to 15 bases. The CDR3 extends over 16 amino acids. This chain's CDR3 is CASSLGGFYREETQYF. The CDR3 DNA sequence: TGCGCCAGCAGCTTGGGGGGATTTTACAGGGAAGAGACCCAGTACTTC. The complete variable domain, with remaining parts taken from reference TRBV5-1 and TRBJ2-5, reads KAGVTQTPRYLIKTRGQQVTLSCSPISGHRSVSWYQQTPGQGLQFLFEYFSETQRNKGNFPGRFSGRQFSNSRSEMNVSTLELGDSALYLCASSLGGFYREETQYFGPGTRLLVL.

This chain links TRBV29-1 with TRBJ1-2, with D tentatively TRBD1 (5 bases). Trimming stripped 5 bases from V and 6 bases from J, with 28 bases between. The CDR3 sequence is 17 residues long. CDR1 and CDR2 (germline): SQVTM, ANQGSEA. CDR3 region: CSVPLIPNTDKGDGYTF. As DNA, the CDR3 is TGCAGCGTTCCCCTAATTCCCAACACCGACAAAGGGGATGGCTACACCTTC.

The chain joins TRBV5-6 to TRBJ1-2, with 10 bases identical to TRBD1. Per the germline V gene, CDR1 is SGHDT and CDR2 is YYEEEE. The CDR3 has 14 amino acids. V lost 4 bases, J lost 5 bases, and 5 bases stayed unmatched. The CDR3 sequence: CASSPGTGEYGYTF. Written as DNA, the CDR3 is TGTGCCAGCAGCCCGGGGACAGGGGAATATGGCTACACCTTC.

The V gene is TRBV7-6, the J gene TRBJ1-2; TRBD1 might be the D (5 bases). Trimming stripped 1 base from V and 4 bases from J, with 7 bases between. The CDR3 extends over 13 amino acids. Germline V gene sequence: CDR1 SGHVS, CDR2 FNYEAQ. CDR3 amino acids: CASSLGDSYGYTF. The CDR3 nucleotides read TGTGCCAGCAGCTTAGGTGACAGCTATGGCTACACCTTC.

This clone was found once. V usage is TRBV18 and J usage is TRBJ2-1, with 10 nucleotides matching TRBD2. Germline assignment: CDR1 KGHSH and CDR2 LQKENI. CDR3 length: 16 residues. V lost 1 base, J lost 5 bases, and 5 bases stayed unmatched. In DNA, the CDR3 is TGTGCCAGCTCACCACGGGCAGCGGGAGGGGACAATGAGCAGTTCTTC. It translates to CASSPRAAGGDNEQFF.

This chain connects TRBV6-5 to TRBJ1-1; D is unresolved. V was cut by 5 bases and J by 8 bases, with 9 bases left in between. This CDR3 has 11 residues. Germline lookup yields CDR1 MNHEY and CDR2 SVGAGI. The CDR3 coding sequence is TGTGCCAGCAGTCAAGACGGGGAAGCTTTCTTT. Translation: CASSQDGEAFF.

A word on this clone: At the DNA level, this CDR3 is encoded by other sequences in the same sample as well. The rearrangement joins TRBV18 to TRBJ2-2; TRBD1 matches 8 bases. The CDR3 has 15 residues. Germline V gene sequence: CDR1 KGHSH, CDR2 LQKENI. After removal of 6 bases from V and 1 base from J, the junction contained 4 bases not matched to a gene. CDR3 loop: CASSLGQGNTGELFF. The CDR3 coding sequence is TGTGCCAGCTCCCTAGGACAGGGGAACACCGGGGAGCTGTTTTTT.

This rearrangement joins TRBV30 to TRBJ1-1; D not certain. CDR3 length: 13 residues. The germline CDR1 and CDR2 sequences are GTSNPN and SVGIG (reference sequence). V lost 8 bases and J lost 4, with 17 bases in between. CDR3 nucleotide sequence: TGTGCCCGATCCTCTGGGCAGATCACTGAAGCTTTCTTT. It codes for CARSSGQITEAFF.

The chain has TRBV18 and TRBJ2-2; 7 bases align to TRBD2. V gave up 2 bases and J gave up 6 bases; unmatched junction bases: 6. The CDR3 spans 15 residues. CDR1 is KGHSH, CDR2 LQKENI, per germline. CDR3 bases: TGTGCCAGCTCACCATTCTCGGGAGGTGCCGGGGAGCTGTTTTTT. It is translated as CASSPFSGGAGELFF.

The rearrangement uses TRBV5-1 and TRBJ2-6; D is uncertain. Trimming pared 0 bases from V and 0 bases from J, leaving 4 bases between. The CDR3 length is 15 residues. The germline CDR1 and CDR2 sequences are SGHRS and YFSETQ. CDR3 sequence (DNA): TGCGCCAGCAGCTTGGGTCGCTCTGGGGCCAACGTCCTGACTTTC. Amino acids: CASSLGRSGANVLTF.

J is TRBJ1-2 and V is TRBV5-1; 7 nucleotides line up with TRBD1. The germline gives CDR1 SGHRS, CDR2 YFSETQ. The CDR3 covers 15 residues. Losses at the gene ends were 4 bases for V and 3 bases for J; bases not matched to a gene: 9. The CDR3 loop reads CASSPPGQLHYGYTF. Here the CDR3 DNA reads TGCGCCAGCAGCCCGCCGGGACAGCTCCACTATGGCTACACCTTC. Drawing the rest from reference TRBV5-1 and TRBJ1-2, the complete variable domain is KAGVTQTPRYLIKTRGQQVTLSCSPISGHRSVSWYQQTPGQGLQFLFEYFSETQRNKGNFPGRFSGRQFSNSRSEMNVSTLELGDSALYLCASSPPGQLHYGYTFGSGTRLTVV.

The rearrangement links TRBV6-1 to TRBJ2-3; 8 bases are shared with TRBD2. Germline CDR1 and CDR2: MNHNS and SASEGT. V dropped 3 bases and J dropped 5; count of bases not matched to a gene: 4. CDR3 length: 14 amino acids. CDR3 DNA sequence: TGTGCCAGCAGTGAGCGGGGGGCCGAAGATACGCAGTATTTT. Protein product: CASSERGAEDTQYF.

The rearrangement uses TRBV6-4 and TRBJ1-1; D not certain. Germline V gives CDR1 MRHNA, CDR2 SNTAGT. This CDR3 spans 11 amino acids. Trimming cost V 2 bases and J 10 bases, with 8 bases left between them. The CDR3 sequence: CASSDPVGAFF. The CDR3 nucleotides read TGTGCCAGCAGTGACCCGGTTGGAGCTTTCTTT.

The rearrangement joins TRBV14 to TRBJ1-1; D is unresolved. This CDR3 region has 13 residues. Germline V CDR1 and CDR2: SGHDN, FVKESK. V lost 1 base and J lost 5, with 8 bases in between. In DNA, the CDR3 is TGTGCCAGCAGCCAAGGGGCAACAACTGAAGCTTTCTTT. Its protein is CASSQGATTEAFF. The variable domain in full, with the rest retrieved from reference TRBV14 and TRBJ1-1, is EAGVTQFPSHSVIEKGQTVTLRCDPISGHDNLYWYRRVMGKEIKFLLHFVKESKQDESGMPNNRFLAERTGGTYSTLKVQPAELEDSGVYFCASSQGATTEAFFGQGTRLTVV.

This clone was recorded once. The rearrangement links TRBV5-4 to TRBJ2-2, with D uncertain. Germline lookup yields CDR1 SGHNT and CDR2 YYREEE (reference sequence). V dropped 0 bases and J dropped 0 bases, with 3 bases sitting between them. This CDR3 spans 14 amino acids. Written as DNA, the CDR3 is TGTGCCAGCAGCTTGGTAGCGAACACCGGGGAGCTGTTTTTT. Its protein is CASSLVANTGELFF.

The V gene is TRBV7-2, the J gene TRBJ1-3; 7 nucleotides agree with TRBD1. Germline loops: CDR1 SGHTA, CDR2 FQGNSA. Unmatched junction bases numbered 8, after V lost 7 bases and J lost 2 bases. CDR3 length: 15 amino acids. The CDR3 sequence is CASKLGQIPGNTIYF. The CDR3 DNA sequence: TGTGCCAGCAAACTGGGACAGATCCCTGGAAACACCATATATTTT.

This clone was picked up one time. The rearrangement joins TRBV6-1 to TRBJ1-5; D unresolved. Germline CDR1 and CDR2: MNHNS and SASEGT. The length of the CDR3 is 15 residues. The ends were cut back, 3 bases at V and 2 bases at J, with 11 bases in the middle. CDR3 DNA sequence: TGTGCCAGCAGTGAGAACGGGGTGGGCAATCAGCCCCAGCATTTT. Encoded protein: CASSENGVGNQPQHF.

J is TRBJ2-7 and V is TRBV7-6; the match to TRBD2 covers 7 bases. Germline loops: CDR1 SGHVS, CDR2 FNYEAQ. The CDR3 has 15 residues. The V segment lost 1 base and the J segment 4 bases; nucleotides outside the gene matches: 7. The CDR3 spells CASSLDVGGGYEQYF. Here the CDR3 DNA reads TGTGCCAGCAGCTTAGATGTTGGGGGGGGTTACGAGCAGTACTTC. The full variable domain, completed using reference TRBV7-6 and TRBJ2-7, is GAGVSQSPRYKVTKRGQDVALRCDPISGHVSLYWYRQALGQGPEFLTYFNYEAQQDKSGLPNDRFSAERPEGSISTLTIQRTEQRDSAMYRCASSLDVGGGYEQYFGPGTRLTVT.